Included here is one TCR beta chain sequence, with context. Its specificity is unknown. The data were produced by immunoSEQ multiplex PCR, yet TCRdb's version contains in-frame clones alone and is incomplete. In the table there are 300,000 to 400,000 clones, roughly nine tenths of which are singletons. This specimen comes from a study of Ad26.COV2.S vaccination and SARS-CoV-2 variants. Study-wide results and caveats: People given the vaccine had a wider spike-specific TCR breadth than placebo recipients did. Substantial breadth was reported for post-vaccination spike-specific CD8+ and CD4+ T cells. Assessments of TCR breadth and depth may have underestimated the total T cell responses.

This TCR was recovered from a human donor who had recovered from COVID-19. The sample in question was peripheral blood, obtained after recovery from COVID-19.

The CDR3 reads CASSEAHRRNYGYTF. In DNA form, the CDR3 reads TGTGCCAGCAGTGAAGCCCACAGAAGGAACTATGGCTACACCTTC. The rearrangement joins TRBV6-1 to TRBJ1-2; D is unresolved. The CDR3 covers 15 residues. V was trimmed by 0 bases and J by 2 bases, leaving 10 bases between them. CDR1 MNHNS and CDR2 SASEGT come from the germline V gene.